This T cell receptor beta chain was documented in a study of spatial heterogeneity in lung cancer (dated by TCRdb to the late 2010s). Background on the whole study: Beta-chain transcripts were consistently detected in greater numbers than alpha-chain transcripts, which likely reflected higher beta-chain transcript abundance. The study linked features of the TCR repertoire to counts of nonsynonymous mutations, which were determined by whole-exome sequencing of tumor tissue. Both alpha and beta chains were TCR-sequenced in approximately 200 tumor regions, under 70 matched nontumor lung samples and over 55 PBMC samples obtained at surgery. TCR alpha and beta repertoires were quantitatively compared across multiple tumor regions, matched nontumor lung and blood in non-small cell lung cancer. In the raw uncorrected reads, each unique combination of TCR and UMI appeared on average more than ten times.

The library was generated by 5' RACE. The sequencer was a NextSeq 500. In the TCR library protocol, a unique molecular identifier was attached to each TCR cDNA molecule so that PCR and sequencing errors could be corrected. As for the authors' bioinformatics: TCR identification, UMI-based error correction and CDR3 extraction were all carried out with Decombinator tools. TCRs above a frequency of 2 per 1,000, corresponding to the top 1% of the tumor frequency distribution, were defined as expanded. Each repertoire was subsampled 100 times to 5,000 TCRs, after which Renyi diversity was computed with the R vegan package. To build CDR3 similarity networks, amino acid triplet string-kernel similarity was used, and CDR3s were connected when their pairwise similarity was above 0.82. TCRdb's own reprocessing of the public reads used fastp at Q25 and MiXCR and kept productive beta chains. Each entry merges the rows of one CDR3 protein and shows their most common DNA and genes. The authors' filters were not applied to this entry. In this sample the table shows 35,000 or so distinct CDR3 sequences, roughly 5% of which occur a single time. The leading ten clones occupy under 30% of the sample.

The full study reports these points: Confirming at a functional level the hypothesis that regional TCRs recognize regional mutations was considered to require additional single-cell paired TCR alpha and beta sequencing. Ubiquitous expanded tumor TCRs were detected in blood more often at tumor resection than at routine follow-up.

The sample's time point label, decoded: sample taken at primary tumor resection. Whole RNA extracted from tumor and nontumor lung tissue, or from cryopreserved PBMC samples, was used for TCR sequencing without cell sorting. Samples were obtained from about 75 patients with early-stage, untreated non-small cell lung cancer from the lung TRACERx cohort. A patient was chosen for TCR sequencing only when enough RNA was available from at least two tumor regions. This clonotype was recorded at least ten times. Its specific antigen is unknown. Base qualities were left out, and no much larger clone turns up one base away. CDR1 DFQATT and CDR2 SNEGSKA are derived from the germline V gene (reference sequence). From the cysteine up to the phenylalanine, the CDR3 has a length of 14 residues. The only DNA kept is the CDR3, 42 bases in frame from the first base. V was cut back by 6 bases and J by 2 bases, leaving a gap of 13 bases between them.

In this chain, TRBV20-1 is recombined with TRBJ2-2, with TRBD2 tentatively as D gene (6 bases match). This material consisted of PBMCs, taken at surgery. The receptor comes from a female donor with early-stage non-small cell lung cancer. DNA sequence: TGCAGTGCCACGGGACTCGCCAACACCGGGGAGCTGTTTTTT. Its protein product is CSATGLANTGELFF.